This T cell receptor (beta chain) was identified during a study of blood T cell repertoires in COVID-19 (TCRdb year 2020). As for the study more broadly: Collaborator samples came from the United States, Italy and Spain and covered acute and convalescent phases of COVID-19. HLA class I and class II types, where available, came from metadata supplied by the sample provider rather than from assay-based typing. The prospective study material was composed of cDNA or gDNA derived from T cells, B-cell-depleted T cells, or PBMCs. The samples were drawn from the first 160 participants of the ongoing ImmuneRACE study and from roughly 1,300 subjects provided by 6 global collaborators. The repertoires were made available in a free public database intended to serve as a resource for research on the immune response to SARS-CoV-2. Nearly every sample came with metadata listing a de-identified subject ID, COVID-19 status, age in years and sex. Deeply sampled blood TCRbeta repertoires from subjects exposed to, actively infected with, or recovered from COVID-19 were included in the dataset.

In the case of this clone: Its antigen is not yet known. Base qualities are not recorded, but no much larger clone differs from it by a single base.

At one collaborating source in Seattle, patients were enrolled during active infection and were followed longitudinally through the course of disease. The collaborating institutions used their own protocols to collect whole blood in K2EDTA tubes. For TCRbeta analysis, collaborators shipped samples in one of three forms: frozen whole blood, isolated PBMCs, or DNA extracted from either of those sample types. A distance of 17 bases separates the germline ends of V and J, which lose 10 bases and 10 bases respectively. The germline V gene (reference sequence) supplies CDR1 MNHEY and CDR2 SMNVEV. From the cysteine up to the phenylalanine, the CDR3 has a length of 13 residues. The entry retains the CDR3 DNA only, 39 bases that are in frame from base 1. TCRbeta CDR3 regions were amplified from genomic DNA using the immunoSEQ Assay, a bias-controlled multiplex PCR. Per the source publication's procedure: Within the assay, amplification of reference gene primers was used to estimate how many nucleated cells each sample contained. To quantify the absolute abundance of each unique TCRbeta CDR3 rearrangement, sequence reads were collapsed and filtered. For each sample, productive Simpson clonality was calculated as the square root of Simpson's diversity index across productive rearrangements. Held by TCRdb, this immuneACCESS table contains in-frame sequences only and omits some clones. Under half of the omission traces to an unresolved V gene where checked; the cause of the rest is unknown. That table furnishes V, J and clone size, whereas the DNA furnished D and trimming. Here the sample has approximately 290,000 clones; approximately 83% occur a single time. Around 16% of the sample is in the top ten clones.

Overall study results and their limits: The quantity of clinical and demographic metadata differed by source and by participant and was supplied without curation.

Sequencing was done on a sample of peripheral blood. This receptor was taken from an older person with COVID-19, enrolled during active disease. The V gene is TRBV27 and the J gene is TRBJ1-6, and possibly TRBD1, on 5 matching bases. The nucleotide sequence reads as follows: TGTGCCATCTCCAGGGATTCCGGCTCACCCCTCCACTTT. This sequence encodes CAISRDSGSPLHF.